The TCR beta chain under discussion was sequenced for a study of blood T cell repertoires in COVID-19. Germline trimming cut 3 bases from V and 0 bases from J; bases unmatched to any gene: 13. This CDR3 has 18 residues. CDR1 is KGHSH and CDR2 is LQKENI in the germline V gene. Methods used by the authors: Using reference gene primer amplification, nucleated cell counts were estimated. The repertoire was sequenced with immunoSEQ multiplex PCR; TCRdb's copy has only in-frame clones and lacks some. V, J and clone size are those of that table, while D and trimming were read from the DNA. This table has 100,000 to 150,000 clones, roughly 90% appearing once.

The receptor was isolated from a human donor in a cohort sampled during active COVID-19. This rearrangement joins TRBV18 to TRBJ1-1; TRBD1 aligns across 7 bases. Sequencing was done on a sample of peripheral blood. The CDR3 sequence: CASSPKLPGTAMNTEAFF. In DNA, the CDR3 is TGTGCCAGCTCACCGAAACTCCCTGGGACAGCCATGAACACTGAAGCTTTCTTT.